This TCR beta chain appears in the sequencing data of a study of T-cell memory formation after mild COVID-19. As for the study in general: TCR clusters showed largely donor specificity. Study outcomes and limitations: CD4+ clones that contracted lay mainly in CM and EM; CD8+ ones lay in EMRA. What remained unconfirmed was the SARS-CoV-2 specificity of second-wave clones peaking on day 37.

Comments on this clonotype: Its antigen is unidentified. At one end, the junction sequence differs from germline, possibly due to a read error.

This CDR3 has 12 residues. Germline CDR1 reads DFQATT; CDR2 reads SNEGSKA (reference sequence). Employing constant-segment primers, 5'RACE generated TCR alpha and TCR beta cDNA libraries bearing sample barcodes and UMIs. TCRdb called the 5' RACE reads again in MiXCR, with one record for every CDR3 protein. The sample contains 350,000 to 400,000 distinct CDR3 sequences, 13% to 15% of which appear only once. The chain has TRBV20-1 and TRBJ1-5; D remains unclear. The sequenced material came from PBMCs or a T cell subset sorted from them (not recorded which). The receptor's source is a man in his late teens or twenties who had mild COVID-19 (a few samples of this study predate the infection). Cell type and time point are not known. DNA for the CDR3: TGCAGTGCTACCAGGACCCACGGGCCCAAGCATTTT. Translated, it gives CSATRTHGPKHF.